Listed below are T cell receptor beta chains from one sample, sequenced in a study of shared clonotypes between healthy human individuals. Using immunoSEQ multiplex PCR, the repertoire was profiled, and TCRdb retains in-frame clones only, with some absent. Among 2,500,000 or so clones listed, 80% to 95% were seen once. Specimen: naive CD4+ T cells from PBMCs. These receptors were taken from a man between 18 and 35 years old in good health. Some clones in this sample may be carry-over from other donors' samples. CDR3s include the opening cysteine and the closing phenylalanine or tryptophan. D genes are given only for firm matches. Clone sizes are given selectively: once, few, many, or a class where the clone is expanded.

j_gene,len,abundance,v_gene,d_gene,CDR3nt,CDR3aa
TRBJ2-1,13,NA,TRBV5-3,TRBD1,TGTGCCAGAAGCTTACAGGGGTGGAATGAGCAGTTCTTC,CARSLQGWNEQFF
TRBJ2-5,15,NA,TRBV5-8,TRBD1,TGTGCCAGCAGCTTGCTGGGACAGGGTGGCGAGACCCAGTACTTC,CASSLLGQGGETQYF
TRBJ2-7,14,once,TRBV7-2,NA,TGTGCCAGCAGAAAACAGGGTAGCTCCTACGAGCAGTACTTC,CASRKQGSSYEQYF
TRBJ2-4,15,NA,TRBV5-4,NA,TGTGCCAGCAGCTTGGCCTCAGCTGGGGGTGGCATTCAGTACTTC,CASSLASAGGGIQYF
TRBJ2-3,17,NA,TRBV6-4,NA,TGTGCCAGCAGTGACGGTGTAGGGAATCCTAGCACAGATACGCAGTATTTT,CASSDGVGNPSTDTQYF
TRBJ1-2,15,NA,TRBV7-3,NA,TGTGCCAGCAGCCCCCAGCCGGGGGGGGGAAACGGCTACACCTTC,CASSPQPGGGNGYTF
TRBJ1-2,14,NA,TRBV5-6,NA,TGTGCCAGCAGCTTGGACACTCGGTCGGTCGGCTACACCTTC,CASSLDTRSVGYTF
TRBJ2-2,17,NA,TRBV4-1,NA,TGCGCCAGCAGCCAAGAAAGTCATGCCCTAAACACCGGGGAGCTGTTTTTT,CASSQESHALNTGELFF
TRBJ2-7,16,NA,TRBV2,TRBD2,TGTGCCAGCAGGCGGACCCCTCCGGGAGGGGCTGGCGAGCAGTACTTC,CASRRTPPGGAGEQYF
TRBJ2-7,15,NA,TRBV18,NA,TGTGCCAGCTCACTTTCGGCTAGCGACTCCTACGAGCAGTACTTC,CASSLSASDSYEQYF
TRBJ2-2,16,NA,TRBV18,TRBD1,TGTGCCAGCTCGCCTGGACAGGTGTTGAACACCGGGGAGCTGTTTTTT,CASSPGQVLNTGELFF
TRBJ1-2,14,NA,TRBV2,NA,TGTGCCAGCAGTGATCCAGGGCACGACTATGGCTACACCTTC,CASSDPGHDYGYTF
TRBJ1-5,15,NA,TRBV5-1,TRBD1,TGCGCCAGCAGCCAAGCCCCGGACAGGGGTCAGCCCCAGCATTTT,CASSQAPDRGQPQHF
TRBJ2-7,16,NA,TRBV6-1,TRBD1,TGTGCCAGCAGTGAGTCTAACAGGGGGCGCTTCTACGAGCAGTACTTC,CASSESNRGRFYEQYF
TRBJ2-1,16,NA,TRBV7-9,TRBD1,TGTGCCAGCAGCAATCCGACAGGGGTCTCCTACAATGAGCAGTTCTTC,CASSNPTGVSYNEQFF
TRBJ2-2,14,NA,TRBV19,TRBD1,TGTGCCAGTAGTACGACAGGGGTAGCCGGGGAGCTGTTTTTT,CASSTTGVAGELFF
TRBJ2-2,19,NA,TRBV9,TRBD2,TGTGCCAGCAGCGGGGGGACTAGCGGGAGGATGTCGCGTCCCGGGGAGCTGTTTTTT,CASSGGTSGRMSRPGELFF
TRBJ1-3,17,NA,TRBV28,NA,TGTGCCAGCAGTTTGCCCTATACGGGTCTTCTTGAAAACACCATATATTTT,CASSLPYTGLLENTIYF
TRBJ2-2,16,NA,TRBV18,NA,TGTGCCAGCTCACCAGAGCTGGGCAGAAACACCGGGGAGCTGTTTTTT,CASSPELGRNTGELFF
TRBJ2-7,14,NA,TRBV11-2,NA,TGTGCCAGCAGCCTGGGGGACGTAGTACGAGAACAGTACTTC,CASSLGDVVREQYF
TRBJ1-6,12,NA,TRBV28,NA,TGTGCCGGAGGGAGGAGTAATTCACCCCTCCACTTT,CAGGRSNSPLHF
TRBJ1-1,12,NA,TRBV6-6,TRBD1,TGTGCCAGCAGGGGCAGGGGGGATGAAGCTTTCTTT,CASRGRGDEAFF
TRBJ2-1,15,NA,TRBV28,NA,TGTGCCAGCAGTTTGGGCGGAGCTACGGGGAATGAGCAGTTCTTC,CASSLGGATGNEQFF
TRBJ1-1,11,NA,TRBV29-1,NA,TGCAGCGGATTCCGTAACACTGAAGCTTTCTTT,CSGFRNTEAFF
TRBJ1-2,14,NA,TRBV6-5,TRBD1,TGTGCCAGCAGTTACGCACAGGGGAACTATGGCTACACCTTC,CASSYAQGNYGYTF
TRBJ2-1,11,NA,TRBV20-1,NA,TGCAGTGCTAGAGATATCGGCGAGCAGTTCTTC,CSARDIGEQFF
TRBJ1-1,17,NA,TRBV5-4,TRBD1,TGTGCCACCAAGAAAGCCGGGACAGCAAGGCAGAACACTGAAGCTTTCTTT,CATKKAGTARQNTEAFF
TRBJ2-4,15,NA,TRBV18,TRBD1,TGTGCCAGCTCACTCAGCTACGGGACAGGGAACATTCAGTACTTC,CASSLSYGTGNIQYF
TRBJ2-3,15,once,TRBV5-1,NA,TGCGCCAGCAGGTTTAGGGCTGACACCACAGATACGCAGTATTTT,CASRFRADTTDTQYF
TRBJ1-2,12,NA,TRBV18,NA,TGTGCCAGCTCCGCCGGAGAGTATGGCTACACCTTC,CASSAGEYGYTF
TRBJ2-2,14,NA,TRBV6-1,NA,TGTGCCACTAGGACTTGGGCGAACACCGGGGAGCTGTTTTTT,CATRTWANTGELFF
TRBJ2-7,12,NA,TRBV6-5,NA,TGTGCCAGCAGCCCCGGGATCTGGGAGCAGTACTTC,CASSPGIWEQYF
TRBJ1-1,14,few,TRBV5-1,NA,TGCGCCAGCAGCTTCTTGGAGGGAAACACTGAAGCTTTCTTT,CASSFLEGNTEAFF
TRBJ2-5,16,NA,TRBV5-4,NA,TGTGCCAGCAGCTCGGTACCGGTGGAGTACCAAGAGACCCAGTACTTC,CASSSVPVEYQETQYF
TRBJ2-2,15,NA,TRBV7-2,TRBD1,TGTGCCAGCAGGCCGGGACAGGGGGCTTCCGGGGAGCTGTTTTTT,CASRPGQGASGELFF
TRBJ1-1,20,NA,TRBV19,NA,TGTGCCAGTAAGTACGCTCTAAGGAGTAGGCCTCGGGTCATGAACACTGAAGCTTTCTTT,CASKYALRSRPRVMNTEAFF
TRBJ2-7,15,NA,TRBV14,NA,TGTGCCAGCAGCGGCCTGGCGGGGTATCACTACGAGCAGTACTTC,CASSGLAGYHYEQYF
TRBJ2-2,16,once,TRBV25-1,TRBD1,TGTGCCAGCAGTGAATGGGACAGGGGGAACACCGGGGAGCTGTTTTTT,CASSEWDRGNTGELFF
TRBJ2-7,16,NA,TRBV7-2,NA,TGTGCCAGCAGCCTAATAGGGCTAAGCAGCGTGTACGAGCAGTACTTC,CASSLIGLSSVYEQYF
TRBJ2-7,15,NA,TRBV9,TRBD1,TGTGCCAGCAGCGTGGCGGGACAGGGGATATACGAGCAGTACTTC,CASSVAGQGIYEQYF
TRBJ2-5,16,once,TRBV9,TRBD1,TGTGCCAGCAGCGCAAAAGACAGGGTAGGGTGGGAGACCCAGTACTTC,CASSAKDRVGWETQYF
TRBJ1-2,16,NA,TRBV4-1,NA,TGCGCCAGCAGCCAAGAGGTCGCGGTAATTGTAAGTGGCTACACCTTC,CASSQEVAVIVSGYTF
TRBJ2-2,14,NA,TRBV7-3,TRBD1,TGTGCCAGCAGCAGGGACAGGGGGCGCGGGGAGCTGTTTTTT,CASSRDRGRGELFF
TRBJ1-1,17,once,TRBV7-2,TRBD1,TGTGCCAGCAGCCCTGGGACAGGGGGCGCATATTCTCCTGAAGCTTTCTTT,CASSPGTGGAYSPEAFF
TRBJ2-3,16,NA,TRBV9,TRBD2,TGTGCCAGCAGCGTAGCCGGGGGGTCGGCAAGGGAGACGCAGTATTTT,CASSVAGGSARETQYF
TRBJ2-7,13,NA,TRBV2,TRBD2,TGTGCCCATGGGCCTAGCGGATCCTACGAGCAGTACTTC,CAHGPSGSYEQYF
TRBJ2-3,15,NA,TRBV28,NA,TGTGCCAGCAGGCCAAGTGGGTACGGACCAGATACGCAGTATTTT,CASRPSGYGPDTQYF
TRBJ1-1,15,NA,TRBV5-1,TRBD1,TGCGCCAGCAGTAGACCCGACAGGGCCGGTACTGAAGCTTTCTTT,CASSRPDRAGTEAFF
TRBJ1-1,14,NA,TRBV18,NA,TGTGCCAGCTCACTATTCGACGGCAACACTGAAGCTTTCTTT,CASSLFDGNTEAFF
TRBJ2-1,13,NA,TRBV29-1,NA,TGCAGCGTTGAGTGGAGCTCCTACAATGAGCAGTTCTTC,CSVEWSSYNEQFF
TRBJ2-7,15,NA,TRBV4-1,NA,TGCGCCAGCAGCCAAGGACAGGCGAATACCTACGAGCAGTACTTC,CASSQGQANTYEQYF
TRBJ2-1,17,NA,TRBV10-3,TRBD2,TGTGCCATCAGTGAGTGGACCGGGACTAGAAGTTTGGTTGAGCAGTTCTTC,CAISEWTGTRSLVEQFF
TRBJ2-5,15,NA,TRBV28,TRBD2,TGTGCCAGCCGAATAGCGGGAGGGGCTCGAGAGACCCAGTACTTC,CASRIAGGARETQYF
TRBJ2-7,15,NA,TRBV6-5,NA,TGTGCCAGCAGTTACAGCGGGACAGGCCAATACGAGCAGTACTTC,CASSYSGTGQYEQYF
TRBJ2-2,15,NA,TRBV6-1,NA,TGTGCCAGCAGTGAATTGGCAGCGGGTTACGGGGAGCTGTTTTTT,CASSELAAGYGELFF
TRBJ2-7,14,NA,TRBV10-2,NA,TGCGCCACCAAAGCACCGGGAAAAAACTACGAGCAGTACTTC,CATKAPGKNYEQYF
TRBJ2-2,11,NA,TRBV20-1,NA,TGCAGTGTCCCCAGGGCCGGGGAGCTGTTTTTT,CSVPRAGELFF
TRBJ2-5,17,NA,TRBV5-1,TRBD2,TGCGCCAGCAGTTCCGGACTAGCGGGAGGTACCCAAGAGACCCAGTACTTC,CASSSGLAGGTQETQYF
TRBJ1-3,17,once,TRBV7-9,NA,TGTGCCAGCAGCCGCACGGGTACCCGCCACTCTGGAAACACCATATATTTT,CASSRTGTRHSGNTIYF